This entry is about one TCR beta chain. The data originate from a study of blood T cell repertoires in COVID-19. Study context: Samples representing acute and convalescent COVID-19 were sourced from the United States, Italy and Spain. T cells, B-cell-depleted T cells, or PBMCs supplied cDNA or gDNA.

Per the original data handling: Scientists estimated how many nucleated cells there were by amplifying reference gene primers. TCRdb's copy holds only in-frame clones and misses some; the assay was immunoSEQ multiplex PCR. The V and J calls and the clone size are those of that table, but D and trimming were determined from the DNA. In the table there are 40,000 to 55,000 clones, around four fifths of which are singletons. The CDR3 extends over 14 amino acids. Germline-derived CDR1 and CDR2 are SGHDN and FVKESK. V was shortened by 3 bases and J by 5 bases, with 12 bases between the two germline ends. This TCR derives from a human donor with acute or convalescent COVID-19. The donor label of this sample is uncertain. The J gene is TRBJ2-3, the V gene TRBV14, with D possibly TRBD2 on 6 matching bases. The material sequenced was peripheral blood. The CDR3 region has the DNA TGTGCCAGCAGCCAGCGGGGTCTGTTAGATACGCAGTATTTT. It encodes CASSQRGLLDTQYF.